Below are 13 T cell receptor beta chains sequenced from a single sample in a study of T cell changes during pregnancy in multiple sclerosis. Method: immunoSEQ multiplex PCR; TCRdb's copy keeps in-frame clones and lacks some. The table has approximately 70,000 clones, around nine tenths seen once. Sequenced material: peripheral blood, taken in the third trimester of pregnancy. Receptors originate from a female donor with multiple sclerosis, enrolled in a pregnancy study.

The chain has TRBV5-1 and TRBJ2-5, with 12 bases that match TRBD2. Germline CDR1 reads SGHRS; CDR2 reads YFSETQ. This CDR3 has 14 amino acids. After removal of 3 bases from V and 6 bases from J, the junction contained 3 bases not matched to a gene. The CDR3 reads CASSSGLAGKTQYF. CDR3 nucleotides: TGCGCCAGCAGCTCTGGACTAGCGGGAAAGACCCAGTACTTC.

This clone was counted once. This chain connects TRBV10-2 to TRBJ2-7; 8 bases agree with TRBD1. V was clipped by 2 bases and J by 1 base; unmatched bases: 4. Germline assignment: CDR1 WSHSY and CDR2 SAAADI. The CDR3 totals 15 residues. The CDR3 region has the DNA TGCGCCAGCAGTGAGCCCGGACAGGGTTCCTACGAGCAGTACTTC. Translating gives CASSEPGQGSYEQYF.

The gene calls are TRBV13 and TRBJ2-7; perhaps TRBD1 as D (6 bases). V dropped 5 bases and J dropped 0 bases, with 8 bases sitting between them. The germline gives CDR1 PRHDT, CDR2 FYEKMQ (reference sequence). The CDR3 loop spans 13 amino acids. CDR3 in DNA: TGTGCCAGCAGCCGGGACAACTCCTACGAGCAGTACTTC. It encodes CASSRDNSYEQYF.

This sequence joins TRBV5-1 and TRBJ1-1; a possible D gene is TRBD1 (5 bases). The CDR3 spans 15 residues. Germline CDR1 is SGHRS and CDR2 is YFSETQ. Trimming stripped 4 bases from V and 7 bases from J, with 20 bases between. The CDR3 loop reads CASSGGDAAGSEAFF. The CDR3 DNA reads as TGCGCCAGCAGCGGGGGGGACGCAGCGGGGAGTGAAGCTTTCTTT.

The CDR3 coding sequence is TGTGCCAGCAGTTACACCTCGGGGTCGAACACTGAAGCTTTCTTT. Translation: CASSYTSGSNTEAFF. The rearrangement links TRBV6-5 to TRBJ1-1; no clear D gene. The CDR3 is made up of 15 amino acids. Trimming left V 2 bases short and J 1 base short, with 11 bases between. In germline, CDR1 is MNHEY, CDR2 SVGAGI.

In DNA, the CDR3 is TGTGCCAGCAGTATTCATGCCGGGACTAGCGGGAGTGGGTACGAGCAGTACTTC. Translated, it gives CASSIHAGTSGSGYEQYF. The V and J genes are TRBV27 and TRBJ2-7; 14 positions match TRBD2. V was pared by 5 bases and J by 4 bases, with 13 bases of the junction left unmatched. This CDR3 has 18 amino acids. Germline V gene lookup returns CDR1 MNHEY and CDR2 SMNVEV (reference sequence).

This clone was detected once. V gene TRBV10-3 combines with J gene TRBJ2-7, with 10 bases lining up with TRBD2. The CDR3 is made up of 13 amino acids. From germline, CDR1 is ENHRY and CDR2 SYGVKD. Trimming removed 11 bases from V and 3 bases from J; junction bases left unmatched: 7. The DNA for the CDR3 is TGTGCCGGCTCTAGCGGGAGTGACTACGAGCAGTACTTC. Its protein is CAGSSGSDYEQYF.

This sequence joins TRBV5-1 and TRBJ1-1, with a tentative D call TRBD1 (6 bases). V shed 4 bases and J shed 3 bases, with 10 bases lying between them. The CDR3 consists of 13 residues. In germline, CDR1 is SGHRS, CDR2 YFSETQ. The CDR3 spells CASSPQGYTEAFF. CDR3 DNA: TGCGCCAGCAGCCCACAGGGTTACACTGAAGCTTTCTTT.

CDR3: CASSPSGGAASYEQYF. The CDR3 coding sequence is TGTGCCAGCAGCCCCTCAGGAGGGGCAGCTTCCTACGAGCAGTACTTC. The chain recombines TRBV7-8 with TRBJ2-7; TRBD2 might be the D (6 bases). CDR1 and CDR2 (germline): SGHVS, FQNEAQ. Trimming pared 5 bases from V and 1 base from J, leaving 18 bases between. This CDR3 is 16 amino acids long.

This chain uses TRBV28 with TRBJ2-1; TRBD2 matches at 11 bases. The CDR3 has 14 amino acids. V lost 2 bases, J lost 9 bases, and 3 bases stayed unmatched. Looked up from germline, CDR1 is MDHEN and CDR2 is SYDVKM. The CDR3: CASSLLSGRGEQFF. The DNA for the CDR3 is TGTGCCAGCAGTTTACTTAGCGGGAGGGGTGAGCAGTTCTTC.

This rearrangement joins TRBV5-6 to TRBJ2-7, with 10 bases lining up with TRBD2. Germline CDR1 is SGHDT and CDR2 is YYEEEE. J gave up 4 bases and V 4 bases, and 11 bases lay outside the gene matches. The CDR3 runs to 16 residues. The CDR3 region has the DNA TGTGCCAGCAGCCCCCTCGGGAGCGGGAGGGCGTACGAGCAGTACTTC. This translates into CASSPLGSGRAYEQYF.

CDR3 nucleotides: TGTGCCAGCTCCTTGAGGGTTTCGCACAGGGGGATTAATCAGCCCCAGCATTTT. Translation gives CASSLRVSHRGINQPQHF. The rearrangement joins TRBV2 to TRBJ1-5; 8 nucleotides line up with TRBD1. Germline V gene data show CDR1 as SNHLY and CDR2 as FYNNEI. This CDR3 comprises 18 residues. Trimming cost V 8 bases and J 4 bases; bases outside gene matches: 19.

The genes are TRBV5-1 and TRBJ1-1; D not resolved. The V end lost 4 bases, the J end lost 4 bases, and 11 bases lay between the germline ends. CDR1 and CDR2 from the germline V gene are SGHRS and YFSETQ. This CDR3 comprises 13 residues. Here the CDR3 reads CASSVISGTEAFF. The CDR3 DNA sequence: TGCGCCAGCAGCGTTATCAGTGGCACTGAAGCTTTCTTT.